These T cell receptor beta chains were read from a single sample in a study of blood T cells in healthy people across ages. Each CDR3 protein gets one entry after TCRdb re-called the 5' RACE reads with MiXCR. The repertoire holds 870,000 or so distinct CDR3 sequences, under 30% seen once, with roughly 17% in the top ten. Material for sequencing was blood. The receptors were sampled from an elderly woman in good health. CDR3s include the opening cysteine and the closing phenylalanine or tryptophan. The order of the fields is clone size, D gene, J gene, V gene, CDR3 protein, CDR3 DNA. A D gene is named only where the DNA matches it firmly. Some rows mark clone size as missing; the rest say once, few, many or name a class of expanded clone.

once	NA	TRBJ1-1	TRBV5-6	CASSFRLVQEAFF	TGTGCCAGCAGCTTCCGTTTGGTCCAGGAAGCTTTCTTT
few	TRBD1	TRBJ1-5	TRBV2	CASSDWTGQGHSTHF	TGTGCCAGCAGTGATTGGACAGGTCAGGGCCATTCGACGCATTTT
NA	TRBD1	TRBJ2-5	TRBV30	CAWSVGLTGGYQETQYF	TGTGCCTGGAGTGTAGGGCTGACAGGGGGTTACCAAGAGACCCAGTACTTC
few	NA	TRBJ1-1	TRBV12-3/TRBV12-4	CASRGSGNTEAFF	TGTGCCAGCAGGGGATCGGGGAACACTGAAGCTTTCTTT
many	TRBD1	TRBJ1-6	TRBV12-3/TRBV12-4	CASSPGTGRRNSPLHF	TGTGCCAGCAGTCCTGGGACAGGGCGTCGAAATTCACCCCTCCACTTT
NA	NA	TRBJ1-1	TRBV4-1	CASSLRPGFFTEAFF	TGCGCCAGCAGCCTCCGACCAGGGTTCTTTACTGAAGCTTTCTTT
few	NA	TRBJ2-3	TRBV7-9	CASSLRARNEYF	TGTGCCAGCAGCTTACGGGCACGAAATGAGTATTTT
NA	TRBD1	TRBJ1-4	TRBV12-3/TRBV12-4	CASSFDRGRRNEKLFF	TGTGCCAGCAGTTTTGACAGGGGAAGAAGAAATGAAAAACTGTTTTTT
NA	NA	TRBJ2-3	TRBV11-1	CASRRSGLDTQYF	TGTGCCAGCAGGAGATCAGGGTTGGATACGCAGTATTTT
few	NA	TRBJ1-4	TRBV6-5	CASSYGPREERKLFF	TGTGCCAGCAGTTACGGACCCAGAGAGGAGAGGAAACTGTTTTTT
few	NA	TRBJ2-7	TRBV6-1	CASSERPGSYEQYF	TGTGCCAGCAGTGAACGGCCAGGGTCCTACGAGCAGTACTTC
few	NA	TRBJ1-5	TRBV20-1	CSARRGGNSNQPQHF	TGCAGTGCTAGAAGAGGCGGTAATAGCAATCAGCCCCAGCATTTT
many	TRBD1	TRBJ2-1	TRBV20-1	CSASGDRGPIRPNEQFF	TGCAGTGCTAGTGGGGACAGGGGGCCTATTCGCCCCAATGAGCAGTTCTTC
few	NA	TRBJ2-3	TRBV21-1	CASSKEGGGRTDTQYF	TGTGCCAGCAGCAAAGAGGGCGGCGGTCGCACAGATACGCAGTATTTT
many	TRBD2	TRBJ2-1	TRBV7-8	CASSLRTSGVPYNEQFF	TGTGCCAGCAGCTTAAGGACTAGCGGGGTCCCCTACAATGAGCAGTTCTTC
few	TRBD1	TRBJ2-5	TRBV7-2	CASSPGDRGGETQYF	TGTGCCAGCAGCCCCGGGGACAGGGGGGGGGAGACCCAGTACTTC
many	NA	TRBJ1-2	TRBV28	CASWGGPTNYGYTF	TGTGCCAGCTGGGGGGGACCCACTAACTATGGCTACACCTTC
many	TRBD1	TRBJ1-5	TRBV5-1	CASSLGTDQPQHF	TGCGCCAGCAGCTTAGGGACAGATCAGCCCCAGCATTTT
NA	NA	TRBJ1-2	TRBV29-1	CSAQGPYGYTF	TGCAGCGCTCAAGGACCCTATGGCTACACCTTC
many	NA	TRBJ1-2	TRBV18	CASSPLGFYGYTF	TGTGCCAGCTCACCCTTGGGCTTCTATGGCTACACCTTC
NA	NA	TRBJ2-2	TRBV18	CASSFNRENGELFF	TGTGCCAGCTCATTCAACAGGGAAAACGGGGAGCTGTTTTTT
many	NA	TRBJ2-2	TRBV7-2	CASSYGRENTGELFF	TGTGCCAGCAGCTACGGACGGGAGAACACCGGGGAGCTGTTTTTT
few	NA	TRBJ1-1	TRBV6-4	CASRPQGRGNTEAFF	TGTGCCAGCAGACCCCAGGGACGGGGGAACACTGAAGCTTTCTTT
NA	TRBD1	TRBJ1-5	TRBV6-2/TRBV6-3	CASSKTGGPRSNQPQHF	TGTGCCAGCAGCAAGACAGGGGGTCCTCGTAGCAATCAGCCCCAGCATTTT
NA	NA	TRBJ2-5	TRBV12-3/TRBV12-4	CASTSRVEETQYF	TGTGCCAGCACTTCTCGGGTGGAAGAGACCCAGTACTTC
NA	TRBD2	TRBJ2-1	TRBV5-1	CASSGRLAGGPYNEQFF	TGCGCCAGCAGCGGTCGACTAGCGGGAGGACCTTACAATGAGCAGTTCTTC
many	TRBD1	TRBJ2-3	TRBV5-5	CASSSGQGAKDTQYF	TGTGCCAGCAGCTCGGGACAGGGGGCGAAAGATACGCAGTATTTT
NA	NA	TRBJ2-4	TRBV28	CASSTQTLAKNIQYF	TGTGCCAGCAGTACCCAAACCCTAGCCAAAAACATTCAGTACTTC
many	TRBD1	TRBJ1-6	TRBV6-1	CATRGTRDRFNSPLHF	TGTGCCACGAGAGGGACCCGGGACAGATTTAATTCACCCCTCCACTTT
NA	NA	TRBJ1-2	TRBV5-1	CASSFKGDGYTF	TGCGCCAGCAGCTTTAAAGGGGATGGCTACACCTTC
many	NA	TRBJ1-1	TRBV6-5	CASSYHRVRNTEAFF	TGTGCCAGCAGTTATCACAGGGTTAGAAACACTGAAGCTTTCTTT
NA	NA	TRBJ1-6	TRBV3-1	CASSLGTGIDSPLHF	TGTGCCAGCAGCCTCGGGACGGGGATCGATTCACCCCTCCACTTT
few	TRBD1	TRBJ2-2	TRBV7-2	CASSTMGQPRGGELFF	TGTGCCAGCAGCACGATGGGACAGCCAAGGGGCGGGGAGCTGTTTTTT
NA	NA	TRBJ1-5	TRBV27	CASSQGQGQSQPQHF	TGTGCCAGCTCGCAGGGACAAGGGCAGAGTCAGCCCCAGCATTTT
many	TRBD1	TRBJ2-7	TRBV9	CASSLGQGAIDYEQYF	TGTGCCAGCAGCTTAGGACAGGGGGCTATCGACTACGAGCAGTACTTC
many	NA	TRBJ2-7	TRBV27	CASSFGQGGAAYEQYF	TGTGCCAGCAGTTTTGGCCAGGGGGGTGCAGCCTACGAGCAGTACTTC
NA	TRBD2	TRBJ2-1	TRBV11-2	CASSAGVLSYNEQFF	TGTGCCAGCAGCGCGGGGGTTCTCTCCTACAATGAGCAGTTCTTC
many	TRBD2	TRBJ2-1	TRBV7-2	CASSSSLLAGGPSEQFF	TGTGCCAGCAGCTCCTCACTACTAGCGGGGGGGCCGAGTGAGCAGTTCTTC
many	NA	TRBJ1-2	TRBV10-3	CAISESMASYGYTF	TGTGCCATCAGTGAGTCGATGGCAAGCTATGGCTACACCTTC
many	TRBD2	TRBJ2-5	TRBV12-3/TRBV12-4	CASSLWSSGGETQYF	TGTGCCAGCAGTTTATGGTCTAGCGGGGGCGAGACCCAGTACTTC
NA	NA	TRBJ1-1	TRBV7-2	CASGRDTNTEAFF	TGTGCCAGCGGCCGGGACACTAACACTGAAGCTTTCTTT
NA	NA	TRBJ2-7	TRBV4-2	CASSPTIDYEQYF	TGTGCCAGCAGCCCAACGATAGACTACGAGCAGTACTTC
many	TRBD2	TRBJ2-7	TRBV20-1	CSARGLAGSYEQYF	TGCAGTGCTAGGGGCCTAGCGGGCTCCTACGAGCAGTACTTC
few	TRBD1	TRBJ2-7	TRBV6-5	CASSSKYRGTYEQYF	TGTGCCAGCAGTTCCAAATACAGGGGAACCTACGAGCAGTACTTC